What follows are 10 T cell receptor beta chains derived from one specimen sequenced in a study of CD8+ T cells in alopecia areata (dated by TCRdb to 2017 to 2018). Library generation was performed with the immunoSEQ multiplex PCR assay. For TCR sequencing, RNA was extracted from every sample and reverse transcribed into cDNA to serve as template. Imported from immuneACCESS, the table was reduced by TCRdb to in-frame sequences with V and J called. These copies leave out some clones; in studies compared against another copy, an unresolved V gene accounts for under half, and the cause of the remainder is not known. The sample records about 140,000 clones, roughly 46% of which are singletons. The ten largest clones capture more than 0.95% of the sample. The label giving this sample's time point can be read as: baseline before oral tofacitinib. The sample was CD4+ T cells sorted from blood, taken at week 0. The receptors come from a human donor with alopecia areata.

This sequence joins TRBV30 and TRBJ2-1; 8 positions match TRBD2. The germline V gene has CDR1 GTSNPN and CDR2 SVGIG (reference sequence). V gave up 4 bases and J gave up 3 bases; unmatched junction bases: 11. The CDR3 has 16 residues. Here the CDR3 reads CAWIKAGGRFYNEQFF. The DNA of the CDR3 is TGTGCCTGGATAAAGGCGGGAGGACGGTTCTACAATGAGCAGTTCTTC.

V and J are TRBV19 and TRBJ2-3; D not resolved. Trimming cost V 6 bases and J 0 bases, with 7 bases left between them. Germline V gene data show CDR1 as LNHDA and CDR2 as SQIVND (reference sequence). The CDR3 contains 13 residues. CDR3 coding DNA: TGTGCCAGTAGAACTGACAGCACAGATACGCAGTATTTT. As protein: CASRTDSTDTQYF.

This clone was seen only once. The chain links TRBV5-4 to TRBJ2-7, with no clear D. The germline V gene encodes CDR1 SGHNT and CDR2 YYREEE (reference sequence). The CDR3 spans 13 residues. Trimming left V 0 bases short and J 2 bases short, with 6 bases between. The DNA of the CDR3 is TGTGCCAGCAGCTTGGAGTTGACCTACGAGCAGTACTTC. Translation: CASSLELTYEQYF. The whole variable domain, remainder taken from reference TRBV5-4 and TRBJ2-7, is ETGVTQSPTHLIKTRGQQVTLRCSSQSGHNTVSWYQQALGQGPQFIFQYYREEENGRGNFPPRFSGLQFPNYSSELNVNALELDDSALYLCASSLELTYEQYFGPGTRLTVT.

The chain recombines TRBV14 with TRBJ2-6; D call uncertain. Deletions cut 5 bases from V and 2 bases from J, with 4 bases between. The CDR3 loop spans 13 amino acids. Germline CDR1 SGHDN, CDR2 FVKESK. The CDR3 DNA is TGTGCCAGCAGCTATCCTGGGGCCAACGTCCTGACTTTC. Residues: CASSYPGANVLTF.

The V and J genes are TRBV30 and TRBJ2-5; tentative D call: TRBD1 (5 bases). Germline lookup yields CDR1 GTSNPN and CDR2 SVGIG (reference sequence). Trimming removed 0 bases from V and 4 bases from J, with 15 bases in between. The CDR3 has 15 residues. The CDR3 DNA reads as TGTGCCTGGAGTGTACCTTCTAGTAGGGGAGAGACCCAGTACTTC. This sequence encodes CAWSVPSSRGETQYF.

V usage is TRBV7-9 and J usage is TRBJ1-1; D call uncertain. This CDR3 region has 13 residues. CDR1 is SEHNR and CDR2 is FQNEAQ in the germline V gene (reference sequence). Trimming pared 1 base from V and 1 base from J, leaving 4 bases between. The chain's CDR3 is CASSLGQNTEAFF. The CDR3 coding sequence is TGTGCCAGCAGCTTAGGACAGAACACTGAAGCTTTCTTT.

J is TRBJ1-5 and V is TRBV7-9; TRBD1 matches at 8 bases. Germline V gene data show CDR1 as SEHNR and CDR2 as FQNEAQ (reference sequence). Trimming cost V 5 bases and J 5 bases; bases outside gene matches: 11. The CDR3 sequence is 16 residues long. Here the CDR3 DNA reads TGTGCCAGCAGCCTATGGACAGGGACGTTGGATCAGCCCCAGCATTTT. It is translated as CASSLWTGTLDQPQHF.

V is TRBV18 and J is TRBJ2-3; TRBD1 or TRBD2 may be the D gene (6 bases each). The CDR3 runs to 16 residues. CDR1 is KGHSH, CDR2 LQKENI, per germline. Trimming removed 3 bases at V and 4 bases at J, with 17 bases between. The CDR3 loop reads CASSPSGGTKADTQYF. The CDR3 DNA follows: TGTGCCAGCTCACCCTCGGGCGGGACAAAGGCAGATACGCAGTATTTT.

The V gene is TRBV2, the J gene TRBJ1-1; no clear D gene. There are 13 residues in the CDR3. The germline V gene has CDR1 SNHLY and CDR2 FYNNEI. The V and J ends lost 5 bases and 5 bases respectively, with 12 bases between them. The CDR3 protein is CASSLGEGTEAFF. In DNA, the CDR3 is TGTGCCAGCAGTCTAGGAGAGGGTACTGAAGCTTTCTTT.

V and J are TRBV18 and TRBJ2-3; the D is unclear. This CDR3 has 11 amino acids. Germline V gives CDR1 KGHSH, CDR2 LQKENI. With 6 bases removed from V and 9 bases from J, the gap between germline ends came to 10 bases. CDR3 protein: CASSPGPTQYF. Here the CDR3 DNA reads TGTGCCAGCTCGCCCGGGCCCACGCAGTATTTT.